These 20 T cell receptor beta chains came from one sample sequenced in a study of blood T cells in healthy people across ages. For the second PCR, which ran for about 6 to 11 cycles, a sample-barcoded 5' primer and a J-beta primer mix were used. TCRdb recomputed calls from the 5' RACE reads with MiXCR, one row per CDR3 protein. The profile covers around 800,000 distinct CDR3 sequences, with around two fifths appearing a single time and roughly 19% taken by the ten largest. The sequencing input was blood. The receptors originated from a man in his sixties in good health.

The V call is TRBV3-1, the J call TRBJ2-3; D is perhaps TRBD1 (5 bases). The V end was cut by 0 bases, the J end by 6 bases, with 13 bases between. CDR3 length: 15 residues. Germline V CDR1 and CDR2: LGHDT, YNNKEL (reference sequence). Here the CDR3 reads CASSQDGATRDTQYF. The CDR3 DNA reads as TGTGCCAGCAGCCAAGATGGGGCCACGAGGGATACGCAGTATTTT.

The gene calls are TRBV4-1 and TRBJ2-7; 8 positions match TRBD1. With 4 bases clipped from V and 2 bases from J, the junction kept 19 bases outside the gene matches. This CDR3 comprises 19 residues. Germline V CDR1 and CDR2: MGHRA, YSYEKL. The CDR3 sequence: CASSPYSAPGGPSPYEQYF. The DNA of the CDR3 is TGCGCCAGCAGCCCATACTCAGCCCCAGGGGGCCCTAGCCCCTACGAGCAGTACTTC.

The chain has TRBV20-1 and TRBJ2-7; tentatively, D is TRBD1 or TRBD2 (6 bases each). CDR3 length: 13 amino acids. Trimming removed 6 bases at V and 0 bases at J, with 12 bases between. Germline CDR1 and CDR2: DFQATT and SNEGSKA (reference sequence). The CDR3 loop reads CSARGGLSYEQYF. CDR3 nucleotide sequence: TGCAGTGCCAGGGGAGGACTCTCCTACGAGCAGTACTTC.

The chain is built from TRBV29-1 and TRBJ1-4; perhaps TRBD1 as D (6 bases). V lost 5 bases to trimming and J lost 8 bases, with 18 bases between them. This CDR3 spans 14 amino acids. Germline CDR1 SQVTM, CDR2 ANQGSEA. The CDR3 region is CSVFSGTLGEKLFF. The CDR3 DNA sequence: TGCAGCGTTTTCTCCGGGACATTGGGGGAAAAACTGTTTTTT.

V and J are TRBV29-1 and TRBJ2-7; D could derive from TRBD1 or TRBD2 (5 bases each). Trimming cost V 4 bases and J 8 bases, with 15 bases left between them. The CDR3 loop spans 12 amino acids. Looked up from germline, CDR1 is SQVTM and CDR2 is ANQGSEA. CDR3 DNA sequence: TGCAGCGTTGTGGGGGTCTCGTACAAGCAGTACTTC. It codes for CSVVGVSYKQYF.

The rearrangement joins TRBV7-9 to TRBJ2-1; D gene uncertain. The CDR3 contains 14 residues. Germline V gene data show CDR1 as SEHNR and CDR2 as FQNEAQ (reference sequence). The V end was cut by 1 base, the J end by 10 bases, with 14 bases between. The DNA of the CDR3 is TGTGCCAGCAGCTTAGAGGCTGGAGCTGAGGAGCAGTTCTTC. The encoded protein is CASSLEAGAEEQFF.

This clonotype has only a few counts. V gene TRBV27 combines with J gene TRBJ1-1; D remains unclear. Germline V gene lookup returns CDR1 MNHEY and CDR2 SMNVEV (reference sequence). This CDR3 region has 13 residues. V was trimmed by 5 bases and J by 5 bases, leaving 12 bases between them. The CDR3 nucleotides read TGTGCCAGCAGTGTGAGGGAGAATACTGAAGCTTTCTTT. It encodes CASSVRENTEAFF.

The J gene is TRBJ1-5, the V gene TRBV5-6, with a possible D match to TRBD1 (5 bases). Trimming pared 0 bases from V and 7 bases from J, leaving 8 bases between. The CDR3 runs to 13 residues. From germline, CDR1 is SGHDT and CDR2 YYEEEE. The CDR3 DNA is TGTGCCAGCAGCTTGGCCAAGGGGCAGCCCCAGCATTTT. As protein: CASSLAKGQPQHF.

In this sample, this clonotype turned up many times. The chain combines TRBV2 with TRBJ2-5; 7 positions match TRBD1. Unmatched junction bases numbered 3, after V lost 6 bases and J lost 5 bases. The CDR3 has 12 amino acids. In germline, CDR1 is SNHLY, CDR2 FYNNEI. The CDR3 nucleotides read TGTGCCAGCAGGGGACAGTCGGAGACCCAGTACTTC. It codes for CASRGQSETQYF.

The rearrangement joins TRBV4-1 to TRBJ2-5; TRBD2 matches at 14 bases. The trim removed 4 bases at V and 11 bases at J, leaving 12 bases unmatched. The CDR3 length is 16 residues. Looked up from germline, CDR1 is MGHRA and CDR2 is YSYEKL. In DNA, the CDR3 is TGCGCCAGCAGCCGGATCGGACTAGCGGGGGGCGATGAGCAGTACTTC. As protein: CASSRIGLAGGDEQYF.

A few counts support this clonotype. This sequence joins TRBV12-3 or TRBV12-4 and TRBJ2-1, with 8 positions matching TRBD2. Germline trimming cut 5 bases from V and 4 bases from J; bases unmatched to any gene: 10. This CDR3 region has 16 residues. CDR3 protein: CASSPHSGALYNEQFF. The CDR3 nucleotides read TGTGCCAGCAGTCCACATAGCGGGGCCCTTTACAATGAGCAGTTCTTC.

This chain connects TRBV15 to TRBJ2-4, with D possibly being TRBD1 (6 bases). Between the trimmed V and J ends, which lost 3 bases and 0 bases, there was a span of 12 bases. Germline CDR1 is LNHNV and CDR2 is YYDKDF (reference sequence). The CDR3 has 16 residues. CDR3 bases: TGTGCCACCAGCAGCGGACAGTTCATAGCCAAAAACATTCAGTACTTC. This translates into CATSSGQFIAKNIQYF.

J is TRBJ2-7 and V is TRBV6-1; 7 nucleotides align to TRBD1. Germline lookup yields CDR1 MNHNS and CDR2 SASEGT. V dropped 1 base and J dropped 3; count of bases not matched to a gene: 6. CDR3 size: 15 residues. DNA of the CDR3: TGTGCCAGCAGTGAAGGTCCGGGACAGAACTACGAGCAGTACTTC. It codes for CASSEGPGQNYEQYF.

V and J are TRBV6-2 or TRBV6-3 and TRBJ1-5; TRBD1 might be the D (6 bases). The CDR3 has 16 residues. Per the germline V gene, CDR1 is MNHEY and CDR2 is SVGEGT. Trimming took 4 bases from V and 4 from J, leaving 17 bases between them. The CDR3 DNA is TGTGCCAGCAGTTCGGAAGGGACATTTCTTAATCAGCCCCAGCATTTT. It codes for CASSSEGTFLNQPQHF.

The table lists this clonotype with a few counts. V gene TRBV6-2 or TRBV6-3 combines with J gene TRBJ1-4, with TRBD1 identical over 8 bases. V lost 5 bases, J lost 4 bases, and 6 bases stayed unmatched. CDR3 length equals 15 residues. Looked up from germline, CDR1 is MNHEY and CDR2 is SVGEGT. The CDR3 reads CASSGQGAFNEKLFF. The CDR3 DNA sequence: TGTGCCAGCAGTGGGCAGGGGGCGTTTAATGAAAAACTGTTTTTT.

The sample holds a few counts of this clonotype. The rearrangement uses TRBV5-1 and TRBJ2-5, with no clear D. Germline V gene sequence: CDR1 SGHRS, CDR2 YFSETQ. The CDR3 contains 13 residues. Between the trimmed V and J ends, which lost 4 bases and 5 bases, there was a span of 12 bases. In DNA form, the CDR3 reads TGCGCCAGCAGCGAGAGTCCCCAGGAGACCCAGTACTTC. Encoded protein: CASSESPQETQYF. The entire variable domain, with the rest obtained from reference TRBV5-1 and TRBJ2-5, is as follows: KAGVTQTPRYLIKTRGQQVTLSCSPISGHRSVSWYQQTPGQGLQFLFEYFSETQRNKGNFPGRFSGRQFSNSRSEMNVSTLELGDSALYLCASSESPQETQYFGPGTRLLVL.

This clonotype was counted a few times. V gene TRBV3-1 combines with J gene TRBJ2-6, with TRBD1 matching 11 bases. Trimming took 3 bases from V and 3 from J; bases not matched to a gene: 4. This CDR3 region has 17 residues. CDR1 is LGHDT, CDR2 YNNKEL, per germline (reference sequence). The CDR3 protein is CASSHGDRGSGANVLTF. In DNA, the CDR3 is TGTGCCAGCAGCCACGGGGACAGGGGGAGTGGGGCCAACGTCCTGACTTTC.

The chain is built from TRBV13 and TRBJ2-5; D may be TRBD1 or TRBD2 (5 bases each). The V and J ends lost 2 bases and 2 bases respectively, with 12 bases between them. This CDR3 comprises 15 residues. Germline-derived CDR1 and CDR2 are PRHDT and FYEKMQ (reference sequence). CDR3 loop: CASSLFGTLQETQYF. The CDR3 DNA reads TGTGCCAGCAGCTTATTCGGGACCCTACAAGAGACCCAGTACTTC.

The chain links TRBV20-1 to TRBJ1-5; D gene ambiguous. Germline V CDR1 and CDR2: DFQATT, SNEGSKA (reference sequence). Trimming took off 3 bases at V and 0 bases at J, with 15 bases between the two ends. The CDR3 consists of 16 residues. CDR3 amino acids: CSASMTSWYSNQPQHF. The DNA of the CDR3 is TGCAGTGCTAGTATGACGTCCTGGTATAGCAATCAGCCCCAGCATTTT.

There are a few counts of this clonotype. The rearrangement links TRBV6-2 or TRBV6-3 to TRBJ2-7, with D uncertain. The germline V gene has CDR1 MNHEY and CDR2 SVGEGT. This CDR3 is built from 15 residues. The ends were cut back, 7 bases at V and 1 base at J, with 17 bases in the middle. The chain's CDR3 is CASKAPTTISYEQYF. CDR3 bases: TGTGCCAGCAAGGCCCCCACGACAATTTCCTACGAGCAGTACTTC.